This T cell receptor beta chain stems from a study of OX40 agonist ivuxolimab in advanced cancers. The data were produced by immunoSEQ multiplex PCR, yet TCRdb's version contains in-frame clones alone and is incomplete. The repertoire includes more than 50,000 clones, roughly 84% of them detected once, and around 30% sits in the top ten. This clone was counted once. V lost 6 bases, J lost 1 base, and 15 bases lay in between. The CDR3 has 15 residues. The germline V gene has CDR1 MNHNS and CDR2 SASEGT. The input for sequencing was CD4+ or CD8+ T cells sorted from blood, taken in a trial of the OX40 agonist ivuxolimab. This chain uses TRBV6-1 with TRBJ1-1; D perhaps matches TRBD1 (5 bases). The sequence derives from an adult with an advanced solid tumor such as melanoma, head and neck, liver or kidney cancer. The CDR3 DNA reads TGTGCCAGCAGGAACCAGGGTACGGCGAACACTGAAGCTTTCTTT. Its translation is CASRNQGTANTEAFF.